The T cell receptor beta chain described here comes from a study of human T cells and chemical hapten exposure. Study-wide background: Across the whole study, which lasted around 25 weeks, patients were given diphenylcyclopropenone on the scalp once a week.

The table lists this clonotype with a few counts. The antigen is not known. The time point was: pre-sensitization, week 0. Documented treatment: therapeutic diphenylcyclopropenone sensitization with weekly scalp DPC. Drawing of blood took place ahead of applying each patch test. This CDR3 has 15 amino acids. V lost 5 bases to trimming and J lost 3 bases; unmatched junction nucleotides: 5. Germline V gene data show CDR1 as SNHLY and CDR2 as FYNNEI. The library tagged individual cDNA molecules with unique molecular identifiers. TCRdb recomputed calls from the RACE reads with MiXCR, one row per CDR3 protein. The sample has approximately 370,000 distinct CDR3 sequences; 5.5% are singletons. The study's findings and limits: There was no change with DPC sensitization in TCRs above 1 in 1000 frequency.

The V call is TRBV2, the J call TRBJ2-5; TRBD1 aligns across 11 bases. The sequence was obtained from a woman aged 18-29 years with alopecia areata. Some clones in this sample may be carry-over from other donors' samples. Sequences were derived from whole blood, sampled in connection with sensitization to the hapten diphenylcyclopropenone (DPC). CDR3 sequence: CASSNWDRGKETQYF. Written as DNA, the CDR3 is TGTGCCAGCAGTAATTGGGACAGGGGGAAAGAGACCCAGTACTTC.